A single sample gave rise to the 27 T cell receptor beta chains below, sequenced in a study of cytomegalovirus exposure and HLA in healthy donors. Primers for the PCR totalled 60 Vbeta and 13 Jbeta. Data came from immunoSEQ multiplex PCR; TCRdb stores just in-frame clones and leaves some out. The data hold some 150,000 clones, with 65% to 85% observed a single time. Sequenced material: PBMCs. These receptors all come from a man aged 50 to 59 in good health and CMV-seronegative.

The chain carries TRBV2 and TRBJ2-2, with 7 bases matching TRBD2. CDR1 is SNHLY and CDR2 is FYNNEI in the germline V gene. V was pared by 5 bases and J by 3 bases, with 15 bases of the junction left unmatched. CDR3 size: 18 residues. In nucleotides, the CDR3 is TGTGCCAGCAGTCCCTTCGGCTTTATGAGCGGGGACACCGGGGAGCTGTTTTTT. Translation: CASSPFGFMSGDTGELFF.

This clone was counted a single time. This chain connects TRBV10-2 to TRBJ1-1, with D possibly matching TRBD1 (6 bases). The V end was cut by 3 bases, the J end by 4 bases, with 9 bases between. CDR1 is WSHSY and CDR2 is SAAADI in the germline V gene. The CDR3 covers 13 residues. The CDR3 DNA reads as TGCGCCAGCAGTGAACAGGGTAGCACTGAAGCTTTCTTT. Protein sequence: CASSEQGSTEAFF.

The chain carries TRBV5-1 and TRBJ1-5; 7 bases fit TRBD1. Looked up from germline, CDR1 is SGHRS and CDR2 is YFSETQ. Unmatched junction bases numbered 14, after V lost 3 bases and J lost 5 bases. There are 17 residues in the CDR3. The CDR3 spells CASSYGPDRVGDQPQHF. CDR3 nucleotide sequence: TGCGCCAGCAGCTATGGGCCCGACAGGGTTGGGGATCAGCCCCAGCATTTT.

The chain is built from TRBV6-6 and TRBJ2-3, with TRBD1 as a possible D gene (5 bases). CDR1 MNHNY and CDR2 SVGAGI come from the germline V gene (reference sequence). The CDR3 is made up of 14 amino acids. V was trimmed by 0 bases and J by 6 bases, leaving 10 bases between them. CDR3 in DNA: TGTGCCAGCAGTTACTCGACAGCTTGGGATACGCAGTATTTT. Its protein is CASSYSTAWDTQYF.

The CDR3 is CASSPTGIDYGYTF. In DNA form, the CDR3 reads TGTGCCAGCAGTCCTACAGGGATCGACTATGGCTACACCTTC. V is TRBV5-6 and J is TRBJ1-2; tentatively, D is TRBD1 (6 bases). The CDR3 length is 14 residues. Germline V CDR1 and CDR2: SGHDT, YYEEEE. Trimming pared 5 bases from V and 3 bases from J, leaving 14 bases between.

This clone was detected a few times. The rearrangement joins TRBV5-4 to TRBJ2-7, with 11 nucleotides matching TRBD2. Germline values: CDR1 SGHNT, CDR2 YYREEE (reference sequence). The trim removed 4 bases at V and 3 bases at J, leaving 3 bases unmatched. This CDR3 contains 14 residues. CDR3: CASSGGTSGYEQYF. DNA of the CDR3: TGTGCCAGCAGCGGGGGGACTAGCGGCTACGAGCAGTACTTC. The full variable domain, rest sourced from reference TRBV5-4 and TRBJ2-7, is ETGVTQSPTHLIKTRGQQVTLRCSSQSGHNTVSWYQQALGQGPQFIFQYYREEENGRGNFPPRFSGLQFPNYSSELNVNALELDDSALYLCASSGGTSGYEQYFGPGTRLTVT.

The chain couples TRBV19 to TRBJ1-1; D may be TRBD1 (5 bases). Germline lookup yields CDR1 LNHDA and CDR2 SQIVND (reference sequence). The CDR3 contains 14 residues. The V end lost 5 bases, the J end lost 1 base, and 11 bases lay between the germline ends. The CDR3 sequence is CASSLLTGNTEAFF. The DNA for the CDR3 is TGTGCCAGTAGTCTTCTAACAGGGAACACTGAAGCTTTCTTT.

J is TRBJ1-5 and V is TRBV2; 7 bases map to TRBD1. CDR1 and CDR2 from the germline V gene are SNHLY and FYNNEI. The CDR3 contains 13 residues. V gave up 6 bases and J gave up 3 bases; unmatched junction bases: 2. DNA of the CDR3: TGTGCCAGCAGGGGACAGATCAATCAGCCCCAGCATTTT. Its translation is CASRGQINQPQHF. Variable domain in full (rest from reference TRBV2 and TRBJ1-5): EPEVTQTPSHQVTQMGQEVILRCVPISNHLYFYWYRQILGQKVEFLVSFYNNEISEKSEIFDDQFSVERPDGSNFTLKIRSTKLEDSAMYFCASRGQINQPQHFGDGTRLSIL.

This clone has just one count. This sequence joins TRBV5-1 and TRBJ2-5; 7 bases are shared with TRBD1. V was clipped by 4 bases and J by 5 bases; unmatched bases: 8. The germline V gene has CDR1 SGHRS and CDR2 YFSETQ. The CDR3 loop spans 14 amino acids. Here the CDR3 DNA reads TGCGCCAGCAGCGGACGAACAGGGGCTGAGACCCAGTACTTC. Translation: CASSGRTGAETQYF.

The chain links TRBV27 to TRBJ1-2; 10 bases fit TRBD1. Trimming cost V 3 bases and J 3 bases; bases outside gene matches: 4. Looked up from germline, CDR1 is MNHEY and CDR2 is SMNVEV (reference sequence). This CDR3 is 15 amino acids long. The CDR3 loop is CASSLKGQGHYGYTF. The CDR3 DNA reads as TGTGCCAGCAGTTTGAAGGGACAGGGGCACTATGGCTACACCTTC.

The chain uses TRBV7-9 and TRBJ2-1; D is uncertain. From germline, CDR1 is SEHNR and CDR2 FQNEAQ (reference sequence). This CDR3 is 15 amino acids long. Trimming took 5 bases from V and 0 from J, leaving 11 bases between them. The CDR3, as DNA: TGTGCCAGCAGCCCATACTGGAGCTCCTACAATGAGCAGTTCTTC. As protein: CASSPYWSSYNEQFF. Full variable domain (missing parts from reference TRBV7-9 and TRBJ2-1): DTGVSQNPRHKITKRGQNVTFRCDPISEHNRLYWYRQTLGQGPEFLTYFQNEAQLEKSRLLSDRFSAERPKGSFSTLEIQRTEQGDSAMYLCASSPYWSSYNEQFFGPGTRLTVL.

This rearrangement joins TRBV30 to TRBJ2-3; D might be TRBD1 (6 bases). CDR1 and CDR2 from the germline V gene are GTSNPN and SVGIG (reference sequence). V lost 3 bases to trimming and J lost 6 bases, with 10 bases between them. The CDR3 sequence is 12 residues long. CDR3 bases: TGTGCCTGGAGACCCAGGGGCGATACGCAGTATTTT. It encodes CAWRPRGDTQYF.

This sequence joins TRBV10-3 and TRBJ2-5; a possible D gene is TRBD2 (6 bases). The J call may be mistaken, given a closer DNA end match to TRBJ2-7. This CDR3 spans 16 amino acids. Germline V gene lookup returns CDR1 ENHRY and CDR2 SYGVKD. The CDR3, as DNA: TGTGCCATCAGTGAGTTTAGACTAGTAGGCTCCTACGAGCAGTACTTC. This codes for CAISEFRLVGSYEQYF.

This clone appeared once. The chain combines TRBV29-1 with TRBJ2-5; the match to TRBD1 covers 8 bases. Germline loops: CDR1 SQVTM, CDR2 ANQGSEA. After removal of 3 bases from V and 3 bases from J, the junction contained 9 bases not matched to a gene. The CDR3 loop spans 15 amino acids. The DNA of the CDR3 is TGCAGCGTTGAGCACCCAGGGGGCGCGGAAGAGACCCAGTACTTC. This sequence encodes CSVEHPGGAEETQYF.

V and J are TRBV6-5 and TRBJ1-1; TRBD1 aligns across 7 bases. The germline gives CDR1 MNHEY, CDR2 SVGAGI. This CDR3 is built from 13 residues. Trimming cost V 5 bases and J 8 bases; bases outside gene matches: 8. CDR3 loop: CASSGGTAGEAFF. The CDR3 DNA reads as TGTGCCAGCAGTGGGGGGACAGCCGGGGAAGCTTTCTTT.

This chain joins TRBV7-2 and TRBJ2-1; 11 bases align to TRBD2. The junction had 5 bases not matched to a gene; V was cut back by 1 base and J by 9 bases. The germline CDR1 and CDR2 sequences are SGHTA and FQGNSA. This CDR3 spans 15 amino acids. As DNA, the CDR3 is TGTGCCAGCAGCTTAGGACTAGCGGGAATTAGTGAGCAGTTCTTC. Its protein is CASSLGLAGISEQFF.

CDR3 in amino acids: CASSGQGSEQYF. As DNA, the CDR3 is TGCGCCAGCAGCGGACAGGGCTCCGAGCAGTACTTC. V gene TRBV5-1 combines with J gene TRBJ2-7; 8 positions match TRBD1. V shed 4 bases, J shed 6 bases, and the junction held 3 bases outside the gene matches. CDR3 size: 12 residues. Germline V gene data show CDR1 as SGHRS and CDR2 as YFSETQ. The full variable domain, its missing parts supplied by reference TRBV5-1 and TRBJ2-7, is KAGVTQTPRYLIKTRGQQVTLSCSPISGHRSVSWYQQTPGQGLQFLFEYFSETQRNKGNFPGRFSGRQFSNSRSEMNVSTLELGDSALYLCASSGQGSEQYFGPGTRLTVT.

This rearrangement joins TRBV2 to TRBJ1-1, with 7 bases that match TRBD1. Germline V gene lookup returns CDR1 SNHLY and CDR2 FYNNEI. This CDR3 comprises 15 residues. The V gene end was trimmed by 2 bases and the J gene end by 1 base; junction bases not matched to a gene: 4. The CDR3 coding sequence is TGTGCCAGCAGTGAACTTAGGACAGGGAACACTGAAGCTTTCTTT. This encodes CASSELRTGNTEAFF.

V and J are TRBV25-1 and TRBJ2-1; 13 nucleotides agree with TRBD2. J lost 2 bases, V lost 10 bases, and 5 bases had no gene match. CDR1 is MGHDK, CDR2 SYGVNS, per germline. CDR3 length: 15 residues. CDR3 in DNA: TGTGCCACTGGACTAGCGGGAGTCCCCTACAATGAGCAGTTCTTC. This codes for CATGLAGVPYNEQFF.

This chain links TRBV7-6 with TRBJ1-5, with D tentatively TRBD1 (6 bases). Germline V gene data show CDR1 as SGHVS and CDR2 as FNYEAQ. V gave up 5 bases and J gave up 4 bases, with 15 bases separating them. This CDR3 spans 15 amino acids. The DNA for the CDR3 is TGTGCCAGCAGCCCCGCCGGACAGAAAAATCAGCCCCAGCATTTT. Its translation: CASSPAGQKNQPQHF. Combining the CDR3 with reference TRBV7-6 and TRBJ1-5 gives the whole variable domain GAGVSQSPRYKVTKRGQDVALRCDPISGHVSLYWYRQALGQGPEFLTYFNYEAQQDKSGLPNDRFSAERPEGSISTLTIQRTEQRDSAMYRCASSPAGQKNQPQHFGDGTRLSIL.

The V call is TRBV5-1, the J call TRBJ2-1, with 7 nucleotides matching TRBD2. Germline V gene sequence: CDR1 SGHRS, CDR2 YFSETQ. The CDR3 spans 17 residues. The ends lost 0 bases at V and 1 base at J; junction bases unmatched: 7. For the CDR3, the DNA is TGCGCCAGCAGCTTGGGGGGCGGGGGTGGTTCCTACAATGAGCAGTTCTTC. Encoded protein: CASSLGGGGGSYNEQFF.

The chain carries TRBV12-5 and TRBJ2-7; a weak D match, TRBD2 (5 bases). V was cut by 6 bases and J by 7 bases, with 16 bases left in between. Germline V gene sequence: CDR1 LGHNT, CDR2 FRNRAP. The length of the CDR3 is 13 residues. CDR3 region: CASGHGETREQYF. Here the CDR3 DNA reads TGTGCTAGTGGCCACGGGGAAACGAGGGAGCAGTACTTC.

V and J are TRBV9 and TRBJ1-2; TRBD1 aligns across 9 bases. J gave up 6 bases and V 6 bases, and 6 bases lay outside the gene matches. This CDR3 spans 13 amino acids. In germline, CDR1 is SGDLS, CDR2 YYNGEE. CDR3 sequence (DNA): TGTGCCAGCAACACCCGGGACAGGGATGGCTACACCTTC. Encoded protein: CASNTRDRDGYTF.

The rearrangement uses TRBV7-9 and TRBJ2-2; 9 bases agree with TRBD2. The CDR3 runs 16 residues. From germline, CDR1 is SEHNR and CDR2 FQNEAQ (reference sequence). V lost 3 bases and J lost 2; bases outside the gene matches: 4. CDR3 DNA: TGTGCCAGCAGCTTGACTAGCGGATTAAACACCGGGGAGCTGTTTTTT. Protein: CASSLTSGLNTGELFF.

The rearrangement links TRBV4-1 to TRBJ1-2, with 7 bases identical to TRBD1. Germline loops: CDR1 MGHRA, CDR2 YSYEKL. Germline trimming cut 4 bases from V and 8 bases from J; bases unmatched to any gene: 10. The CDR3 loop spans 14 amino acids. CDR3: CASSPFKTGYGYTF. The CDR3 DNA sequence: TGCGCCAGCAGCCCCTTTAAGACAGGGTACGGCTACACCTTC.

This clone has more than one count but fewer than ten. The chain couples TRBV29-1 to TRBJ2-2; D gene ambiguous. Germline V gives CDR1 SQVTM, CDR2 ANQGSEA. Trimming shortened V by 4 bases and J by 1 base, and 10 bases separated the two germline ends. The CDR3 has 14 residues. The CDR3 bases are TGCAGCGTTGGAGAACGACAGAACACCGGGGAGCTGTTTTTT. Translating gives CSVGERQNTGELFF.

Here the CDR3 DNA reads TGCGCCAGCAGCCCTGGAGTGGCGGGACAGGGGGTTTACGAGCAGTACTTC. Its protein product is CASSPGVAGQGVYEQYF. This rearrangement joins TRBV5-1 to TRBJ2-7; 11 bases map to TRBD1. Trimming removed 4 bases from V and 4 bases from J; junction bases left unmatched: 13. This CDR3 contains 17 residues. Looked up from germline, CDR1 is SGHRS and CDR2 is YFSETQ.